The entry below describes one T cell receptor beta chain. Adult donors, all healthy and HIV-negative, had no recent acute infections or vaccinations. These data come from a study of shared clonotypes between healthy human individuals. Assay runs were performed at deep level. Clones were sequenced by immunoSEQ multiplex PCR, and TCRdb holds only the in-frame ones, with some missing. The sample lists a few million clones, more than 80% occurring once. CDR3 length: 15 residues. Sequenced: naive CD4+ T cells sorted from blood. The subset was: CD45RA+ positively selected. The TCR sequence derives from a man younger than 35 in good health. The chain joins TRBV1 to TRBJ1-1; no check of the table's D call, TRBD1, against the DNA was made. TRBV1 is recorded as a pseudogene. The CDR3 here is CTSSQKDRVNTEAFF. CDR3 DNA: TGCACCAGCAGTCAAAAAGACAGGGTGAACACTGAAGCTTTCTTT.